This TCR beta chain originates from a study of control samples from healthy donors and cancer patients. Germline V CDR1 and CDR2: MNHEY, SMNVEV (reference sequence). V lost 3 bases, J lost 7 bases, and 10 bases lay in between. The CDR3 length is 14 residues. The assay was immunoSEQ multiplex PCR, and TCRdb's table has in-frame clones only and misses some. The table includes 150,000 to 200,000 clones, about 93% detected once. The receptor's source is a man between 18 and 29 years old in good health. Material for sequencing was blood. The chain carries TRBV27 and TRBJ1-6; D is uncertain. The CDR3 nucleotides are TGTGCCAGCAGTTTGACCATGATCAATTCACCCCTCCACTTT. Protein product: CASSLTMINSPLHF.